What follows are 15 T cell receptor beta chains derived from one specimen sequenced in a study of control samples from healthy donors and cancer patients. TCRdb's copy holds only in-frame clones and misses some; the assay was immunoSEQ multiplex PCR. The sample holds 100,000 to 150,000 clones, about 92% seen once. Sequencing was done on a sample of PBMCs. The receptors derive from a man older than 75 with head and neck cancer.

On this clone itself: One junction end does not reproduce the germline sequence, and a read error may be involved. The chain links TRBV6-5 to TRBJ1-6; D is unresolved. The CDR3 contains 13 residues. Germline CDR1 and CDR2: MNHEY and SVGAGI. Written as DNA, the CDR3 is TGTGCCAGTCTCCCCAGTGTCTATTCACCCCTCCGCTTT. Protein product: CASLPSVYSPLRF.

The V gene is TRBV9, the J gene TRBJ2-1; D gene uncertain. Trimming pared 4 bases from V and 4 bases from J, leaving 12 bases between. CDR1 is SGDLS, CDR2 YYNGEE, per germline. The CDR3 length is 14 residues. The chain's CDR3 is CASSPLSRYNEQFF. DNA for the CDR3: TGTGCCAGCAGCCCCCTTTCTAGGTACAATGAGCAGTTCTTC.

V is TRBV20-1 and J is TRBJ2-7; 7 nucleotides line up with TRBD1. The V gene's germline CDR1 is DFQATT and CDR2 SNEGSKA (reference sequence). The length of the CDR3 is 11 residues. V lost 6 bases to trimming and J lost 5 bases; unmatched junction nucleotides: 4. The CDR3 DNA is TGCAGTGCGAGACAGGGCGACGAGCAGTACTTC. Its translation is CSARQGDEQYF.

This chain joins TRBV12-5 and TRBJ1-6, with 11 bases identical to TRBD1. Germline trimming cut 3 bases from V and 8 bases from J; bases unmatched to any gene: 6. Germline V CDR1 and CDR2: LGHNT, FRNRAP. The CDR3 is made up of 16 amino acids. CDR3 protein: CASGFFGDRGYSPLHF. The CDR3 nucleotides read TGTGCTAGTGGTTTCTTCGGGGACAGGGGGTATTCACCCCTCCACTTT.

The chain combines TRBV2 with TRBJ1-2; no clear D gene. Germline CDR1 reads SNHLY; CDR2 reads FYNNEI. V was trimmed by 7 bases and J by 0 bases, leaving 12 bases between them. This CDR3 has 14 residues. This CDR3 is CASTREITNYGYTF. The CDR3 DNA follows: TGTGCCAGCACCCGGGAAATCACTAACTATGGCTACACCTTC.

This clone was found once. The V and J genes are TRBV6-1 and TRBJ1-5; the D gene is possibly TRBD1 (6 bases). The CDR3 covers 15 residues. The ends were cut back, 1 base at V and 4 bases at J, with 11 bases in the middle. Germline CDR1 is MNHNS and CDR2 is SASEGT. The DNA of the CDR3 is TGTGCCAGCAGTGAAGTAGGGGGGGGAAATCAGCCCCAGCATTTT. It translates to CASSEVGGGNQPQHF.

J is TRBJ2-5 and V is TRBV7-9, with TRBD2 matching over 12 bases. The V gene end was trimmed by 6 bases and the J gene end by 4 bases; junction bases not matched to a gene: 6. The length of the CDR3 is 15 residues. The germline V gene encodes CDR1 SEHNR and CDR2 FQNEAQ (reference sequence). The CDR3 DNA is TGTGCCAGCAGTCGCCCGGGACTAGCGGGAGAGACCCAGTACTTC. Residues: CASSRPGLAGETQYF.

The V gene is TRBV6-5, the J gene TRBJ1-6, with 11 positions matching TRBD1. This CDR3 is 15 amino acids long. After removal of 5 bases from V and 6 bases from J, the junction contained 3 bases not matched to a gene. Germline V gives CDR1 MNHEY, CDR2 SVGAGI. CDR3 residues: CASSPGTGGNSPLHF. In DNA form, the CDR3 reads TGTGCCAGCAGTCCCGGGACAGGGGGTAATTCACCCCTCCACTTT.

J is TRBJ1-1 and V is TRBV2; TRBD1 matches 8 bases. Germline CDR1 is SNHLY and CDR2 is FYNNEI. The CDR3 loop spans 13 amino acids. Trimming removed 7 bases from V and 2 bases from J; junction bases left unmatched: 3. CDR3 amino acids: CASKGQDNTEAFF. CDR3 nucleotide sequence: TGTGCCAGCAAGGGACAGGACAACACTGAAGCTTTCTTT.

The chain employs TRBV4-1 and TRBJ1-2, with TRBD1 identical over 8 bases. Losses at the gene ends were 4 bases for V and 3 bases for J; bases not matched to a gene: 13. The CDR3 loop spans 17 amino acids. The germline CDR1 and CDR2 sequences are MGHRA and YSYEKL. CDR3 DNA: TGCGCCAGCAGCCGCCATTTTAAGGACAGGGTTGACTATGGCTACACCTTC. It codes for CASSRHFKDRVDYGYTF.

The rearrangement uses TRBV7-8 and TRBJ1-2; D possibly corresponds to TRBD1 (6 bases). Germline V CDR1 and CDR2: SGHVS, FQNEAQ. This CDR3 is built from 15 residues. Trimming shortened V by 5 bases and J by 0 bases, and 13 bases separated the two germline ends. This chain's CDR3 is CASSPADRTNYGYTF. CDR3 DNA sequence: TGTGCCAGCAGCCCTGCCGACAGGACTAACTATGGCTACACCTTC.

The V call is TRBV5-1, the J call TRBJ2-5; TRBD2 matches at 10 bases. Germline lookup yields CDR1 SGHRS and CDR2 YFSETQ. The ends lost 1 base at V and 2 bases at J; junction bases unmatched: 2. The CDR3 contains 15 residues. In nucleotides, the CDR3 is TGCGCCAGCAGCTTGTCAGCGGGGGGGCAAGAGACCCAGTACTTC. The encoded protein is CASSLSAGGQETQYF.

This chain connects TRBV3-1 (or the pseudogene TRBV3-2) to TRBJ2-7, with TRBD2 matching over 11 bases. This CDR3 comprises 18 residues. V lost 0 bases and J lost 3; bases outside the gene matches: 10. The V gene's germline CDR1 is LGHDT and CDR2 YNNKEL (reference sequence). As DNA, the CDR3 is TGTGCCAGCAGCCAAGATTCTCCCCATCTAGCGGGAGGCTACGAGCAGTACTTC. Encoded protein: CASSQDSPHLAGGYEQYF.

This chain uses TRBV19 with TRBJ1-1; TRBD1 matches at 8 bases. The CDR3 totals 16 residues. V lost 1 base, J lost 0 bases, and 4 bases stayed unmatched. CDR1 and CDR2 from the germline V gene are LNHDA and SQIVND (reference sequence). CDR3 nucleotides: TGTGCCAGTAGTATAGGGTCGGGACAGGTGAACACTGAAGCTTTCTTT. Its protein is CASSIGSGQVNTEAFF. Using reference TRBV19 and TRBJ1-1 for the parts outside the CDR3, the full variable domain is DGGITQSPKYLFRKEGQNVTLSCEQNLNHDAMYWYRQDPGQGLRLIYYSQIVNDFQKGDIAEGYSVSREKKESFPLTVTSAQKNPTAFYLCASSIGSGQVNTEAFFGQGTRLTVV.

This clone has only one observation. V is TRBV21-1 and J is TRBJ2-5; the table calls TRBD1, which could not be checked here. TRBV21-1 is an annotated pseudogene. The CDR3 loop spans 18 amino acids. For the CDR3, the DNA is TGTGCCAGCGACGGGACAGGGACTTTTATTAGCGGAGTGGAGACCCAGTACTTC. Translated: CASDGTGTFISGVETQYF.